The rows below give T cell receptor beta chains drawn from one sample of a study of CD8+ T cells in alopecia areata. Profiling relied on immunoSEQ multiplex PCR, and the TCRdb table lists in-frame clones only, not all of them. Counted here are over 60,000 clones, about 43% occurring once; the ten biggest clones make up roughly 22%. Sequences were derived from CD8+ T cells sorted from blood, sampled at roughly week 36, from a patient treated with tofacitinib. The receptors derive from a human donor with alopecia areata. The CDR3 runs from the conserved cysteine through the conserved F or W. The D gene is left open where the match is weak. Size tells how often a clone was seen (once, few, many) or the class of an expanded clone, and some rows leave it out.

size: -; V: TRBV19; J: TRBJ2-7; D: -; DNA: TGTGCCAGTAGTAAGGGGTTCTACGAGCAGTACTTC; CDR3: CASSKGFYEQYF
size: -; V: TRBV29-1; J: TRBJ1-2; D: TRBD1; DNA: TGCAGCGTTGAAGATGGGGGGACAGAATATGGCTACACCTTC; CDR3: CSVEDGGTEYGYTF
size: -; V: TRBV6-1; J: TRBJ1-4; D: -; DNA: TGTGCCAGCAGTGAATGGAGGACCGCAGAAAAACTGTTTTTT; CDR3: CASSEWRTAEKLFF
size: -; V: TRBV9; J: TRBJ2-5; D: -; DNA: TGTGCCAGCGGTGGGACGGAGACCCAGTACTTC; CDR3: CASGGTETQYF
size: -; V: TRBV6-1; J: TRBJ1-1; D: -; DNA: TGTGCCAGCAGTGAAGTGAACACTGAAGCTTTCTTT; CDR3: CASSEVNTEAFF
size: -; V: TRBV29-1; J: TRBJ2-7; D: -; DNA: TGCAGCGTGTGGGACACCTCCTACGAGCAGTACTTC; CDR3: CSVWDTSYEQYF
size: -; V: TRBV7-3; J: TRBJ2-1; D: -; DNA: TGTGCCAGCAGCTTAAAGGTGCTGGACGCCAACAATGAGCAGTTCTTC; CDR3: CASSLKVLDANNEQFF
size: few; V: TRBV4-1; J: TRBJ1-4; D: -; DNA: TGCGCCAGCAGCCAAGAAAGCCAGGCTGATGAAAAACTGTTTTTT; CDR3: CASSQESQADEKLFF
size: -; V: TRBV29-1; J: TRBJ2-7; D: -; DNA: TGCAGCGTCCCGTTGGGGTACGAGCAGTACTTC; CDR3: CSVPLGYEQYF
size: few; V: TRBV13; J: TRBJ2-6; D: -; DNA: TGTGCCAGCAGCTATAAAACAGGGCCTGGGGCCAACGTCCTGACTTTC; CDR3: CASSYKTGPGANVLTF
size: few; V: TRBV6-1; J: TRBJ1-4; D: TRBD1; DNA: TGTGCCAGCAGTTCGTTAAACACAGGGGGGAAACTGTTTTTT; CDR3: CASSSLNTGGKLFF
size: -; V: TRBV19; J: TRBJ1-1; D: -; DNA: TGTGCCAGTAGTATAGGGGCAGGGACCTACACTGAAGCTTTCTTT; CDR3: CASSIGAGTYTEAFF
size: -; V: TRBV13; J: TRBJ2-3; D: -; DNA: TGTGCCAGCAGTTCCGCAGATACGCAGTATTTT; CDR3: CASSSADTQYF
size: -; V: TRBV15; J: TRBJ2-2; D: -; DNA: TGTGCCACCAGCAGAGAAAGGGACGGCTACGGGGAGCTGTTTTTT; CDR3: CATSRERDGYGELFF
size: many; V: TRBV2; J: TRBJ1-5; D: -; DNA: TGTGCCAGCAGCGATTGGAGTGGGTCCAATCAGCCCCAGCATTTT; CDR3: CASSDWSGSNQPQHF
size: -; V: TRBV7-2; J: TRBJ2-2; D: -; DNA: TGTGCCAGCAGCTTAGGGGTTGGACGGGAGCTGTTTTTT; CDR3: CASSLGVGRELFF
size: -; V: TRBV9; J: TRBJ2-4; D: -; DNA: TGTGCCAGCAGCGACATGGGCAAAAACATTCAGTACTTC; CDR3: CASSDMGKNIQYF
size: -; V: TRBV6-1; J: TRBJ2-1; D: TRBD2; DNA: TGTGCCAGCATCAGGACTAGCGGGATTTACAATGAGCAGTTCTTC; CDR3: CASIRTSGIYNEQFF
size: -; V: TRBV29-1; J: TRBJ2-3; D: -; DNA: TGCAGCGTTGAAGGCATCTTAGTAGATACGCAGTATTTT; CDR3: CSVEGILVDTQYF
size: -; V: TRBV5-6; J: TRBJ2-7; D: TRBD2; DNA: TGTGCCAGCAGCTTTGAAGGCGGGAGGGCCTCCTACGAGCAGTACTTC; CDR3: CASSFEGGRASYEQYF
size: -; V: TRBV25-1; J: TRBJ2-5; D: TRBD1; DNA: TGTGCCAGCAGGACACCGGGACAGCAAGAGACCCAGTACTTC; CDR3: CASRTPGQQETQYF
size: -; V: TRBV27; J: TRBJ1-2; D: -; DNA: TGTGCCAGCAGTTCGATGGACTGGGAGGCCGGCTACACCTTC; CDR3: CASSSMDWEAGYTF